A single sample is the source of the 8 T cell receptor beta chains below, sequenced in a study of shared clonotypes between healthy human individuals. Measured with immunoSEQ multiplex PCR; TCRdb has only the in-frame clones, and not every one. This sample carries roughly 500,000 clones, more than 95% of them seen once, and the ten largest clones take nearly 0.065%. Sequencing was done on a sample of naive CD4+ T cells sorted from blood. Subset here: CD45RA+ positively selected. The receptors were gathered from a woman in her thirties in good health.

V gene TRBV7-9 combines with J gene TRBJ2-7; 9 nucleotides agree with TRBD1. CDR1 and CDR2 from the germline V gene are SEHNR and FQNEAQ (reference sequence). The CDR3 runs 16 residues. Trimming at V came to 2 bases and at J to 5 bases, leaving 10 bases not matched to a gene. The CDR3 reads CASSLSLGTGFHEQYF. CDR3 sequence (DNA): TGTGCCAGCAGCTTAAGTCTCGGGACAGGGTTCCACGAGCAGTACTTC.

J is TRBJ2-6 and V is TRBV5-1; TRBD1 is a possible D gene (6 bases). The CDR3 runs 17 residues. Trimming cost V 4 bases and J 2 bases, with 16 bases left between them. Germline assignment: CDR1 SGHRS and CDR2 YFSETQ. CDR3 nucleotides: TGCGCCAGCAGCCCGCGGACAGATACTGCTGGGGCCAACGTCCTGACTTTC. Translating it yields CASSPRTDTAGANVLTF.

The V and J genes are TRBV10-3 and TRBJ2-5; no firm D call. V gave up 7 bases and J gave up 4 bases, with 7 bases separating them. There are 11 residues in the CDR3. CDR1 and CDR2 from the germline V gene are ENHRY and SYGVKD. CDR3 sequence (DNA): TGTGCCATCACTGTGGGAGAGACCCAGTACTTC. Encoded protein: CAITVGETQYF.

In DNA, the CDR3 is TGTGCCAGCAGCTTGGCTCTTGCGGGAGGCGCAGATACGCAGTATTTT. It translates to CASSLALAGGADTQYF. The chain recombines TRBV5-4 with TRBJ2-3; 8 bases align to TRBD2. This CDR3 has 16 residues. With 0 bases clipped from V and 4 bases from J, the junction kept 7 bases outside the gene matches. Germline V CDR1 and CDR2: SGHNT, YYREEE (reference sequence).

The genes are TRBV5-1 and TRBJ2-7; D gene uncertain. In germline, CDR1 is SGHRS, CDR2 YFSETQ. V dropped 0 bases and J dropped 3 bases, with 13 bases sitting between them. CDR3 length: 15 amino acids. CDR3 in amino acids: CASSLEAARRYEQYF. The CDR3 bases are TGCGCCAGCAGCTTGGAGGCAGCCCGACGCTACGAGCAGTACTTC.

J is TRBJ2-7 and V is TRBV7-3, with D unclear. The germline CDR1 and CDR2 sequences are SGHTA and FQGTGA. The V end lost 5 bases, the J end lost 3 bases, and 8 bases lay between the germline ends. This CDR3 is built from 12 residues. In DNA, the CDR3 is TGTGCCAGCAGCCACAATGGCTACGAGCAGTACTTC. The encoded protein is CASSHNGYEQYF.

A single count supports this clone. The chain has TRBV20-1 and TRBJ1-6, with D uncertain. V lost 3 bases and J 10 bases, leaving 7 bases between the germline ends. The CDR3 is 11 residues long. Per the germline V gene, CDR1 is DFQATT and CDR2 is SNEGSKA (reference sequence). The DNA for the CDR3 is TGCAGTGCTAGTTCACTGTCACCCCTCCACTTT. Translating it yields CSASSLSPLHF.

CDR3 DNA: TGTGCCAGCCGACAGGTTCCTGAAGCTTTCTTT. Translating gives CASRQVPEAFF. This sequence joins TRBV6-1 and TRBJ1-1, with a weak D call TRBD1 (6 bases). V lost 8 bases and J 6 bases, leaving 10 bases between the germline ends. Germline CDR1 MNHNS, CDR2 SASEGT. The CDR3 spans 11 residues.